A single T cell receptor beta chain is shown here with its context. The antigen is not known. A read error may explain this, as a much larger clone is one base away. TCRdb redid the calling of the multiplex PCR reads with MiXCR, one entry per CDR3 protein. The table includes 200,000 or so distinct CDR3 sequences, around 29% detected once. These data belong to a study of breast tumors, draining lymph nodes, adjacent tissues. Study results and caveats: Tumor TCR diversity was below lymph nodes but above nontumor tissue. Compared with basal-like, luminal-like tumors shared significantly more repertoire with nontumor tissue. Tumor T cell lymph node origin was a supported hypothesis, not proven.

Samples came from axillary lymph nodes draining the breast cancer. Germline V gene data show CDR1 as SNHLY and CDR2 as FYNNEI. This CDR3 comprises 13 residues. V was pared by 4 bases and J by 8 bases, with 14 bases between. The chain recombines TRBV2 with TRBJ1-1; D gene ambiguous. Sequenced input: axillary lymph node tissue. This TCR derives from a female donor with breast cancer. Some clones in this sample may be carry-over from other donors' samples. The CDR3 sequence: CASSVLDVPEAFF. The DNA of the CDR3 is TGTGCCAGCAGTGTTTTGGACGTTCCAGAAGCTTTCTTT.